What follows are 25 T cell receptor beta chains derived from one specimen sequenced in a study of T cell responses to AZD1222 COVID-19 vaccine. TCRdb's copy holds only in-frame clones and misses some; the assay was immunoSEQ multiplex PCR. The sample includes 150,000 or so clones, roughly 92% of them seen just once. This material consisted of peripheral blood, taken on day 0 of AZD1222 vaccination. The receptors were gathered from an adult in good health.

This rearrangement joins TRBV7-9 to TRBJ2-7; possible D gene TRBD2, 6 bases. The CDR3 has 13 residues. Trimming removed 2 bases from V and 5 bases from J, with 10 bases in between. Germline assignment: CDR1 SEHNR and CDR2 FQNEAQ (reference sequence). CDR3 amino acids: CASSLSGGDEQYF. Here the CDR3 DNA reads TGTGCCAGCAGCTTATCCGGCGGGGACGAGCAGTACTTC.

This chain joins TRBV27 and TRBJ2-2, with a possible D match to TRBD2 (6 bases). Deletions cut 1 base from V and 6 bases from J, with 9 bases between. Germline-derived CDR1 and CDR2 are MNHEY and SMNVEV (reference sequence). The CDR3 spans 14 residues. CDR3 bases: TGTGCCAGCAGTTTATTAGGGGACTCCGGGGAGCTGTTTTTT. It translates to CASSLLGDSGELFF.

This sequence joins TRBV4-2 and TRBJ1-1; 10 nucleotides agree with TRBD1. CDR3 length: 15 residues. Germline assignment: CDR1 LGHNA and CDR2 YNFKEQ. V lost 3 bases to trimming and J lost 5 bases; unmatched junction nucleotides: 6. The CDR3 reads CASSHTGQGVTEAFF. DNA for the CDR3: TGTGCCAGCAGCCATACCGGACAGGGGGTGACTGAAGCTTTCTTT.

The chain employs TRBV2 and TRBJ1-1; D call uncertain. This CDR3 has 13 residues. V gave up 10 bases and J gave up 0 bases, with 12 bases separating them. Germline V gene sequence: CDR1 SNHLY, CDR2 FYNNEI. The CDR3 sequence is CATPEMVNTEAFF. CDR3 bases: TGTGCCACCCCGGAAATGGTGAACACTGAAGCTTTCTTT. Full variable domain (missing parts from reference TRBV2 and TRBJ1-1): EPEVTQTPSHQVTQMGQEVILRCVPISNHLYFYWYRQILGQKVEFLVSFYNNEISEKSEIFDDQFSVERPDGSNFTLKIRSTKLEDSAMYFCATPEMVNTEAFFGQGTRLTVV.

This clone was seen just once. V is TRBV3-1 (or the pseudogene TRBV3-2) and J is TRBJ2-7; D gene unclear. V gave up 2 bases and J gave up 4 bases, with 12 bases separating them. The germline V gene has CDR1 LGHDT and CDR2 YNNKEL (reference sequence). This CDR3 comprises 14 residues. CDR3 in amino acids: CASSQTEGEYEQYF. Here the CDR3 DNA reads TGTGCCAGCAGCCAAACTGAAGGAGAGTACGAGCAGTACTTC.

The rearrangement links TRBV7-8 to TRBJ2-7, with D possibly matching TRBD2 (5 bases). The V end lost 0 bases, the J end lost 6 bases, and 12 bases lay between the germline ends. CDR1 is SGHVS and CDR2 is FQNEAQ in the germline V gene. There are 14 residues in the CDR3. Here the CDR3 DNA reads TGTGCCAGCAGCTTAGCAGGTGCCGAGGGCGAGCAGTACTTC. Residues: CASSLAGAEGEQYF.

This rearrangement joins TRBV7-9 to TRBJ2-7, with 7 bases aligning to TRBD1. From germline, CDR1 is SEHNR and CDR2 FQNEAQ (reference sequence). Trimming cost V 1 base and J 7 bases; bases outside gene matches: 16. The CDR3 is 17 residues long. The CDR3 loop is CASSLGFTTGERGEQYF. Written as DNA, the CDR3 is TGTGCCAGCAGCTTAGGCTTTACAACAGGGGAAAGGGGTGAGCAGTACTTC.

The chain links TRBV19 to TRBJ2-7; 9 bases line up with TRBD2. Germline V CDR1 and CDR2: LNHDA, SQIVND (reference sequence). This CDR3 spans 15 amino acids. The V and J ends lost 4 bases and 3 bases, in that order; junction bases with no gene match: 7. The CDR3, as DNA: TGTGCCAGTAGTACAAGAGCGGGAGGAGTCTACGAGCAGTACTTC. It codes for CASSTRAGGVYEQYF.

The chain combines TRBV9 with TRBJ2-7; TRBD2 matches 10 bases. CDR3 length: 15 amino acids. Germline V gene data show CDR1 as SGDLS and CDR2 as YYNGEE. J gave up 6 bases and V 0 bases, and 6 bases lay outside the gene matches. Written as DNA, the CDR3 is TGTGCCAGCAGCGTAGGAACTAGCGGGATCAGCGAGCAGTACTTC. Amino acid sequence: CASSVGTSGISEQYF.

V and J are TRBV3-1 (or the pseudogene TRBV3-2) and TRBJ1-4, with D hard to call. The CDR3 length is 15 residues. The ends were cut back, 1 base at V and 4 bases at J, with 10 bases in the middle. Germline V CDR1 and CDR2: LGHDT, YNNKEL (reference sequence). DNA for the CDR3: TGTGCCAGCAGCCAAGGGGCAAGTAATAATGAAAAACTGTTTTTT. This encodes CASSQGASNNEKLFF.

The table lists this clone with a count of one. The chain carries TRBV28 and TRBJ2-1; 7 positions agree with TRBD2. The CDR3 totals 15 residues. V lost 2 bases and J lost 3; bases outside the gene matches: 4. Germline-derived CDR1 and CDR2 are MDHEN and SYDVKM. The CDR3 DNA follows: TGTGCCAGCAGTTTAGGCGGGAGTCACTACAATGAGCAGTTCTTC. This gives the protein CASSLGGSHYNEQFF.

The gene calls are TRBV19 and TRBJ1-1; D not resolved. The CDR3 is 14 amino acids. With 5 bases removed from V and 0 bases from J, the gap between germline ends came to 10 bases. Germline CDR1 reads LNHDA; CDR2 reads SQIVND (reference sequence). The CDR3 spells CASSGGPMNTEAFF. The CDR3 region has the DNA TGTGCCAGTAGTGGAGGGCCTATGAACACTGAAGCTTTCTTT.

In this sample, this clone turned up a few times. This chain uses TRBV19 with TRBJ2-2, with D perhaps TRBD1 (6 bases). The CDR3 consists of 16 residues. From germline, CDR1 is LNHDA and CDR2 SQIVND (reference sequence). Between the trimmed V and J ends, which lost 3 bases and 0 bases, there was a span of 11 bases. Written as DNA, the CDR3 is TGTGCCAGTAGTATCCGAGGGGGTCCGAACACCGGGGAGCTGTTTTTT. Translated, it gives CASSIRGGPNTGELFF.

The chain uses TRBV6-4 and TRBJ2-1; 8 nucleotides match TRBD2. Losses at the gene ends were 2 bases for V and 2 bases for J; bases not matched to a gene: 2. The CDR3 covers 15 residues. CDR1 is MRHNA and CDR2 is SNTAGT in the germline V gene. The CDR3 bases are TGTGCCAGCAGTGACGGCGGGGGGCCCTACAATGAGCAGTTCTTC. Translation: CASSDGGGPYNEQFF.

The gene calls are TRBV6-6 and TRBJ1-1, with D uncertain. CDR3 length equals 14 residues. CDR1 and CDR2 (germline): MNHNY, SVGAGI (reference sequence). V gave up 0 bases and J gave up 6 bases, with 11 bases separating them. CDR3 protein: CASSYSSSDAEAFF. DNA for the CDR3: TGTGCCAGCAGTTACTCGAGCTCAGACGCTGAAGCTTTCTTT.

This clone was seen only once. This chain uses TRBV5-4 with TRBJ2-1; either TRBD1 or TRBD2 may supply D (5 bases each). V shed 4 bases and J shed 8 bases, with 19 bases lying between them. Germline V gene lookup returns CDR1 SGHNT and CDR2 YYREEE (reference sequence). The CDR3 sequence is 15 residues long. CDR3 residues: CASSALGTQGDEQFF. DNA for the CDR3: TGTGCCAGCAGCGCCCTCGGGACCCAAGGGGATGAGCAGTTCTTC.

The V gene is TRBV10-3, the J gene TRBJ1-2; 9 bases align to TRBD1. Looked up from germline, CDR1 is ENHRY and CDR2 is SYGVKD. Trimming took 6 bases from V and 8 from J; bases not matched to a gene: 7. This CDR3 is 13 amino acids long. The CDR3 sequence is CAISAGQGGGYTF. The CDR3 DNA reads TGTGCCATCAGCGCGGGACAGGGCGGCGGCTACACCTTC.

This clone showed up just once. The rearrangement joins TRBV19 to TRBJ2-7, with 8 nucleotides matching TRBD1. The CDR3 runs 15 residues. Germline trimming cut 4 bases from V and 2 bases from J; bases unmatched to any gene: 7. The germline CDR1 and CDR2 sequences are LNHDA and SQIVND (reference sequence). Written as DNA, the CDR3 is TGTGCCAGTAGTACGATTGACAGGGGCACCTACGAGCAGTACTTC. It specifies CASSTIDRGTYEQYF. Drawing the rest from reference TRBV19 and TRBJ2-7, the complete variable domain is DGGITQSPKYLFRKEGQNVTLSCEQNLNHDAMYWYRQDPGQGLRLIYYSQIVNDFQKGDIAEGYSVSREKKESFPLTVTSAQKNPTAFYLCASSTIDRGTYEQYFGPGTRLTVT.

The genes are TRBV21-1 and TRBJ1-2; the D call in the table, TRBD1, was not verified against the DNA. TRBV21-1 is marked as a pseudogene. The CDR3 is 16 residues long. The CDR3 is CASSPPGGQGIDGYTF. As DNA, the CDR3 is TGTGCCAGCAGCCCTCCAGGGGGACAGGGGATAGATGGCTACACCTTC.

CDR3 coding DNA: TGTGCCAGTAGTCTCTCCCTGGACAGGGTCGGATATGGCTACACCTTC. Translation: CASSLSLDRVGYGYTF. V usage is TRBV19 and J usage is TRBJ1-2; 8 bases are shared with TRBD1. The CDR3 contains 16 residues. V shed 5 bases and J 5 bases; nucleotides not matched to a gene: 13. Germline CDR1 and CDR2: LNHDA and SQIVND (reference sequence).

The CDR3 is CASREGQLQSRAQHF. The CDR3 DNA is TGTGCCAGTAGAGAGGGACAGTTACAATCAAGGGCCCAGCATTTT. The V call is TRBV19, the J call TRBJ1-5; 7 nucleotides align to TRBD1. Germline V CDR1 and CDR2: LNHDA, SQIVND (reference sequence). Trimming cost V 6 bases and J 11 bases; bases outside gene matches: 16. The CDR3 is made up of 15 amino acids.

The chain carries TRBV11-2 and TRBJ2-7; D perhaps matches TRBD1 (6 bases). The germline V gene encodes CDR1 SGHAT and CDR2 FQNNGV. The ends were cut back, 5 bases at V and 0 bases at J, with 23 bases in the middle. The CDR3 consists of 18 residues. CDR3 DNA sequence: TGTGCCAGCAGCCTCGGACAGTTATCCTACCTGTACTCCTACGAGCAGTACTTC. This sequence encodes CASSLGQLSYLYSYEQYF.

The rearrangement links TRBV5-8 to TRBJ1-1, with 8 bases fitting TRBD1. Per the germline V gene, CDR1 is SGHTS and CDR2 is YDEGEE. Germline trimming cut 4 bases from V and 11 bases from J; bases unmatched to any gene: 13. The CDR3 has 14 residues. Here the CDR3 reads CASSRTRQGSAAFF. Here the CDR3 DNA reads TGTGCCAGCAGCCGCACGCGACAGGGGTCGGCGGCTTTCTTT.

The genes are TRBV25-1 and TRBJ1-4, with a possible D match to TRBD1 (6 bases). CDR1 is MGHDK and CDR2 is SYGVNS in the germline V gene. Trimming cost V 8 bases and J 0 bases, with 19 bases left between them. This CDR3 has 17 amino acids. CDR3 protein: CASPERGAFPTNEKLFF. As DNA, the CDR3 is TGTGCCAGCCCGGAGCGGGGGGCCTTTCCAACTAATGAAAAACTGTTTTTT.

The CDR3 coding sequence is TGTGCCAGCACCGCCAGGGGGCGCGGTGAAAAACTGTTTTTT. The encoded protein is CASTARGRGEKLFF. This chain connects TRBV6-4 to TRBJ1-4, with 8 bases aligning to TRBD1. The CDR3 runs to 14 residues. Germline trimming cut 7 bases from V and 7 bases from J; bases unmatched to any gene: 8. Per the germline V gene, CDR1 is MRHNA and CDR2 is SNTAGT.